This TCR beta chain comes out of a study of CD8 T cells in ankylosing spondylitis. Study results and caveats: Seemingly distinctive of ankylosing spondylitis blood was a TCR beta motif formed by eight highly homologous variants. Some of the motif variants had earlier been found in reactive arthritis patients' fluid and blood.

It was by quantitative 5'-RACE with molecular barcodes that TCR beta libraries were made. One entry per CDR3 protein, called by TCRdb with MiXCR from the 5' RACE reads. Of around 440,000 distinct CDR3 sequences listed, approximately 17% are singletons. V gave up 4 bases and J gave up 6 bases, with 16 bases separating them. The germline gives CDR1 MNHEY, CDR2 SVGAGI. The CDR3 covers 15 residues. Worth noting for this clonotype: Its antigen is as yet unknown.

The clonotype comes from a male donor with ankylosing spondylitis. Sequencing input: blood, either unsorted or a sorted T cell fraction (not recorded which). The V gene is TRBV6-5, the J gene TRBJ2-1; TRBD1 might be the D (6 bases). In nucleotides, the CDR3 is TGTGCCAGCAGTTCCGGAACAGGGAACCCCAATGAGCAGTTCTTC. Protein sequence: CASSSGTGNPNEQFF.